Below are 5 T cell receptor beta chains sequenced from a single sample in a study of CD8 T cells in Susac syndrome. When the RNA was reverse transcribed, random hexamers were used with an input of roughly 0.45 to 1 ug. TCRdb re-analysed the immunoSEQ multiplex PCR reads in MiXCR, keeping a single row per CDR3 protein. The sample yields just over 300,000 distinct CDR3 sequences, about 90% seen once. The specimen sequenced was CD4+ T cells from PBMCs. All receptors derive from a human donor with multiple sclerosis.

In nucleotides, the CDR3 is TGTGCCAGCAGCTTAGACCCAACAACCGGGACAGGCTCCTACAATGAGCAGTTCTTC. Translation: CASSLDPTTGTGSYNEQFF. V and J are TRBV7-8 and TRBJ2-1; TRBD1 agrees at 8 bases. V lost 1 base to trimming and J lost 0 bases; unmatched junction nucleotides: 11. Per the germline V gene, CDR1 is SGHVS and CDR2 is FQNEAQ. This CDR3 contains 19 residues. Full variable domain (missing parts from reference TRBV7-8 and TRBJ2-1): GAGVSQSPRYKVAKRGQDVALRCDPISGHVSLFWYQQALGQGPEFLTYFQNEAQLDKSGLPSDRFFAERPEGSVSTLKIQRTQQEDSAVYLCASSLDPTTGTGSYNEQFFGPGTRLTVL.

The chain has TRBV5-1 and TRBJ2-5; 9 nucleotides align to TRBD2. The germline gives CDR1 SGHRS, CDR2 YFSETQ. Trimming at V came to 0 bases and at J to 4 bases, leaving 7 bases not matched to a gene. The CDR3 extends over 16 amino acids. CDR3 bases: TGCGCCAGCAGCTTGGATGGCGGGAGGGCCTCAGAGACCCAGTACTTC. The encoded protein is CASSLDGGRASETQYF.

The CDR3 sequence: CASSPGQSKNIQYF. The CDR3 DNA reads TGTGCCAGCAGCCCAGGGCAAAGCAAAAACATTCAGTACTTC. The chain combines TRBV5-4 with TRBJ2-4, with D maybe TRBD1 (5 bases). The germline V gene encodes CDR1 SGHNT and CDR2 YYREEE (reference sequence). V lost 4 bases and J lost 3, with 11 bases in between. The CDR3 covers 14 residues.

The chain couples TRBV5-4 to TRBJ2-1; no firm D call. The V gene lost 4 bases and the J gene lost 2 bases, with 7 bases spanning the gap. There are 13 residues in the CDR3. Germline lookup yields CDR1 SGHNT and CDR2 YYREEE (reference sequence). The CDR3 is CASSGDTYNEQFF. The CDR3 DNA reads TGTGCCAGCAGCGGGGATACCTACAATGAGCAGTTCTTC.

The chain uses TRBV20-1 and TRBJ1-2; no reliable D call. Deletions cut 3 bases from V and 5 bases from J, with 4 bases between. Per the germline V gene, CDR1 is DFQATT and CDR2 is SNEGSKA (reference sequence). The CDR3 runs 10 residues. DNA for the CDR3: TGCAGTGCTAGTTATTATGGCTACACCTTC. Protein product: CSASYYGYTF.